The 7 T cell receptor beta chains below come from one sample, sequenced in a study. Using its own MiXCR run on the 5' RACE reads, TCRdb lists one record per CDR3 protein. The profile shows some 30,000 distinct CDR3 sequences, about 25% of them singletons. Sequencing was performed on naive CD4+ T cells sorted from a lymph node. Stated subset: naive CD4+ T cells, CD4+CD45RA+CD25-. The receptors come from a female donor with breast cancer.

In regard to this clonotype: At one end, the junction sequence differs from germline, possibly due to a read error. V gene TRBV5-1 combines with J gene TRBJ2-2; tentatively, D is TRBD2 (6 bases). The germline CDR1 and CDR2 sequences are SGHRS and YFSETQ. The CDR3 runs to 15 residues. The CDR3 protein is CANSVEGQGSGELFF. The CDR3 DNA follows: TGCGCCAACAGCGTGGAGGGCCAGGGAAGCGGGGAGCTGTTTTTT.

The chain carries TRBV7-7 and TRBJ2-3; 9 nucleotides line up with TRBD2. Germline CDR1 reads SSHAT; CDR2 reads FNYEAQ (reference sequence). V shed 0 bases and J 2 bases; nucleotides not matched to a gene: 9. The CDR3 sequence is 18 residues long. CDR3 region: CASSLAPFTSGYTDTQYF. DNA for the CDR3: TGTGCCAGCAGCTTAGCGCCCTTCACTAGCGGGTACACAGATACGCAGTATTTT.

This sequence joins TRBV2 and TRBJ2-7, with D unclear. This CDR3 comprises 14 residues. Trimming cost V 6 bases and J 6 bases, with 18 bases left between them. Germline V gene sequence: CDR1 SNHLY, CDR2 FYNNEI. The CDR3 loop reads CASRVVELALEQYF. CDR3 sequence (DNA): TGTGCCAGCAGGGTGGTTGAACTCGCCCTCGAGCAGTACTTC.

In its sample, this clonotype is medium-sized. J is TRBJ2-1 and V is TRBV11-1; D gene ambiguous. Per the germline V gene, CDR1 is SGHAT and CDR2 is FQDESV (reference sequence). The V gene lost 2 bases and the J gene lost 5 bases, with 7 bases spanning the gap. CDR3 size: 13 residues. CDR3 amino acids: CASSLFAHNEQFF. In DNA form, the CDR3 reads TGTGCCAGCAGCTTATTCGCCCACAATGAGCAGTTCTTC.

This clonotype showed up just a few times. The V call is TRBV27, the J call TRBJ1-1; 7 nucleotides line up with TRBD1. With 6 bases clipped from V and 5 bases from J, the junction kept 6 bases outside the gene matches. This CDR3 contains 13 residues. Germline CDR1 reads MNHEY; CDR2 reads SMNVEV (reference sequence). This CDR3 is CASREQGRTEAFF. CDR3 nucleotides: TGTGCCAGCAGGGAACAGGGGAGAACTGAAGCTTTCTTT.

This clonotype was found a few times. The chain combines TRBV7-2 with TRBJ2-3; D may correspond to TRBD1 or TRBD2 (6 bases each). This CDR3 spans 15 amino acids. With 7 bases removed from V and 0 bases from J, the gap between germline ends came to 14 bases. Germline loops: CDR1 SGHTA, CDR2 FQGNSA. As DNA, the CDR3 is TGTGCCAGCACCCCTGGGGGGCCTAGCACAGATACGCAGTATTTT. It translates to CASTPGGPSTDTQYF.

This clonotype was observed a few times. The V gene is TRBV16, the J gene TRBJ2-7, with unresolved D. Trimming stripped 4 bases from V and 4 bases from J, with 17 bases between. Per germline, CDR1 KGHSY and CDR2 FQNENV. CDR3 length: 15 residues. The chain's CDR3 is CASSLSPPSVYEQYF. The CDR3 region has the DNA TGTGCCAGCAGCCTCTCTCCCCCTTCGGTTTACGAGCAGTACTTC.